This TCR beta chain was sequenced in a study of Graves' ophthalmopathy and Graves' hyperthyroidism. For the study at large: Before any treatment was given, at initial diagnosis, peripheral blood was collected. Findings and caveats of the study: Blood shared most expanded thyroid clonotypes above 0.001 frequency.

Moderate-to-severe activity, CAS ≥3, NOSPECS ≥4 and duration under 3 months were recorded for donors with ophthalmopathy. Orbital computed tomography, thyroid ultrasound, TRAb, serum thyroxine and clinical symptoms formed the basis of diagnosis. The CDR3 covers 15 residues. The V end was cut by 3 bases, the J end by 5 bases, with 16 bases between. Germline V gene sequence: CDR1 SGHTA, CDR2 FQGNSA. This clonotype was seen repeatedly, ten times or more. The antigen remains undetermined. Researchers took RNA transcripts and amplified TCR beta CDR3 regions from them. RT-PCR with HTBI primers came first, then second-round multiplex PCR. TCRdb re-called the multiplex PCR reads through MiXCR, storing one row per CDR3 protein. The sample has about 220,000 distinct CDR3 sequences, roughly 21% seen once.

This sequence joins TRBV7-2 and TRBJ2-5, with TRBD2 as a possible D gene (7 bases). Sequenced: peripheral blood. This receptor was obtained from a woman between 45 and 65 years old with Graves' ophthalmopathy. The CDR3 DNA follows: TGTGCCAGCAGCTTGGGGGGCGTTAGCGGGGAGACCCAGTACTTC. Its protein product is CASSLGGVSGETQYF.